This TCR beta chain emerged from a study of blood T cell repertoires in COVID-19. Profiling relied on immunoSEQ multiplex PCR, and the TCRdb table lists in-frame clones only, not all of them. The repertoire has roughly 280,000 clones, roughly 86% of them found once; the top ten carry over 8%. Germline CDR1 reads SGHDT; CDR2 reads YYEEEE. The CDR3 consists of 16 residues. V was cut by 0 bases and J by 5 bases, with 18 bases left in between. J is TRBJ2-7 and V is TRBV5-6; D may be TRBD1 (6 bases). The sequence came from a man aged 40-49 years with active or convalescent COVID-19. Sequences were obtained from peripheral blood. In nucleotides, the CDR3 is TGTGCCAGCAGCTTGGTAATTTGGGGGCCAATCGACGAGCAGTACTTC. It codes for CASSLVIWGPIDEQYF.